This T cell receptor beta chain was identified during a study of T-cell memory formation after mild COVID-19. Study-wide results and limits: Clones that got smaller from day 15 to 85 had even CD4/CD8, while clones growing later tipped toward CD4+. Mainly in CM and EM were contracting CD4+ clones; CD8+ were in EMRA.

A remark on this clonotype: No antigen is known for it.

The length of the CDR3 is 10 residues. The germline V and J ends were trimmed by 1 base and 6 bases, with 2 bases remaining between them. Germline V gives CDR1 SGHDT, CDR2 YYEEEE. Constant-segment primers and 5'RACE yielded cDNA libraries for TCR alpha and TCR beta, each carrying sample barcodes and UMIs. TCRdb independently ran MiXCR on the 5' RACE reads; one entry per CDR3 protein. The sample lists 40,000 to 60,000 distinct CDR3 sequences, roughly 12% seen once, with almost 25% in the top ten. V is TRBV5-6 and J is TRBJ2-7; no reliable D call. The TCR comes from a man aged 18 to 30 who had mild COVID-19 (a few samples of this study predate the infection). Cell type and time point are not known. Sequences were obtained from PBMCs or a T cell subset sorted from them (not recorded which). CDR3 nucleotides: TGTGCCAGCAGCTTGCTCGAGCAGTACTTC. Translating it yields CASSLLEQYF.